This TCR beta chain was obtained from a study of T cell changes during pregnancy in multiple sclerosis. The CDR3 spans 20 residues. CDR1 LNHNV and CDR2 YYDKDF come from the germline V gene (reference sequence). The junction had 21 bases not matched to a gene; V was cut back by 5 bases and J by 4 bases. Sequencing used immunoSEQ multiplex PCR; TCRdb keeps in-frame clones, though not all of them. The sample lists 65,000 to 90,000 clones, around 90% seen once, with 0.29% in the top ten. The chain combines TRBV15 with TRBJ1-5; TRBD1 matches at 9 bases. The origin of this receptor is a female donor with multiple sclerosis, enrolled in a pregnancy study. This sample comprised CD4+ T cells from peripheral blood mononuclear cells, obtained after pregnancy. The CDR3 reads CATSGGKQGAGRMGNQPQHF. The CDR3 DNA follows: TGTGCCACCAGCGGGGGGAAACAGGGGGCAGGGAGGATGGGAAATCAGCCCCAGCATTTT.